One T cell receptor beta chain is described in this entry. Antigen specificity is unknown. TCRdb keeps only in-frame clones here, not all; method: immunoSEQ multiplex PCR. Here the sample spans 77,000 or so clones, about nine tenths being singletons. V was clipped by 3 bases and J by 2 bases; unmatched bases: 4. The length of the CDR3 is 15 residues. Per germline, CDR1 MDHEN and CDR2 SYDVKM. Anyone with autoimmune disease history or systemic immunosuppression was excluded. These data come from a study of OX40 agonist ivuxolimab in advanced cancers. Study-level information: While on treatment, patients had intravenous ivuxolimab at 0.01 to 10 mg/kg every 2 weeks. Among those treated, three patients had partial responses, one with hepatocellular carcinoma and two with cutaneous melanoma. General study results and limits: Some of the lowest clonal expansion was seen in partial responders at 0.1-3.0 mg/kg.

Sequencing used CD4+ or CD8+ T cells sorted from blood, obtained in a trial of the OX40 agonist ivuxolimab. The V call is TRBV28, the J call TRBJ2-1; 7 nucleotides agree with TRBD1. The TCR originated in an adult with an advanced solid tumor such as melanoma, head and neck, liver or kidney cancer. The CDR3 protein is CASSLTGSAYNEQFF. The CDR3 region has the DNA TGTGCCAGCAGTTTGACAGGGTCCGCCTACAATGAGCAGTTCTTC.